The rows below give T cell receptor beta chains drawn from one sample of a study of shared clonotypes between healthy human individuals. Measured with immunoSEQ multiplex PCR; TCRdb has only the in-frame clones, and not every one. The data hold a few million clones, with more than 80% observed a single time. Sequenced material: naive CD4+ T cells from PBMCs. These receptors all come from a man aged 18 to 29 in good health. Some clones in this sample may be carry-over from other donors' samples. The CDR3 runs from the conserved cysteine through the conserved F or W. D genes are given only for firm matches. Where a row states a size, it is once, few, many or the class of an expanded clone; other rows omit it.

clone size	V gene	J gene	D gene	CDR3 DNA	CDR3 protein
.	TRBV7-2	TRBJ2-1	.	TGTGCCAGCAGCCCACACGGGGCGTACAATGAGCAGTTCTTC	CASSPHGAYNEQFF
.	TRBV7-6	TRBJ2-7	.	TGTGCCAGCAGCTTAGTTCGACAGGGACTCTACGAGCAGTACTTC	CASSLVRQGLYEQYF
.	TRBV12-5	TRBJ2-2	.	TGTGCTAGTGGTTTAGGACAGAGTCCCACCGGGGAGCTGTTTTTT	CASGLGQSPTGELFF
once	TRBV7-9	TRBJ2-7	TRBD2	TGTGCCAGCAGCTTAGGGGCGGGGGGCGAGTATCGCGAGCAGTACTTC	CASSLGAGGEYREQYF
.	TRBV7-9	TRBJ2-2	.	TGTGCCAGCAGCTCCCGGCTTCCAGGGGTCGGGGAGCTGTTTTTT	CASSSRLPGVGELFF
.	TRBV6-6	TRBJ1-5	TRBD1	TGTGCCAGCAGTTACTGGACAGGGGGGACCAATCAGCCCCAGCATTTT	CASSYWTGGTNQPQHF
.	TRBV2	TRBJ2-3	.	TGTGCCAGCAAGGCGCCGGGACTGGCGGTACATACGCAGTATTTT	CASKAPGLAVHTQYF
.	TRBV7-3	TRBJ2-4	TRBD2	TGTGCCAGCAGCTTAGCGGGGACTACTCAAAACATTCAGTACTTC	CASSLAGTTQNIQYF
.	TRBV19	TRBJ2-7	.	TGTGCCAGTAGGCCGCGCGGGAAAAATTCCTACGAGCAGTACTTC	CASRPRGKNSYEQYF
.	TRBV5-1	TRBJ2-3	TRBD1	TGCGCCAGTCAGCGACAGGGTCCCCCAGATACGCAGTATTTT	CASQRQGPPDTQYF
.	TRBV5-1	TRBJ1-4	.	TGCGCCAGCAGCTTGGTGGGGGGCCGGGAAAAACTGTTTTTT	CASSLVGGREKLFF
.	TRBV9	TRBJ2-4	.	TGTGCCAGCAGCGTAGCTTGGGCCCCCGAGACCTGCTTAGCCAAAAACATTCAGTACTTC	CASSVAWAPETCLAKNIQYF
.	TRBV7-2	TRBJ1-2	.	TGTGCCAGCAGTTCTAAGGGGGAAGTGGCTGGCTACACCTTC	CASSSKGEVAGYTF
.	TRBV30	TRBJ1-3	TRBD1	TGTGCCGTGGACAGGCCGGGATCTGGAAACACCATATATTTT	CAVDRPGSGNTIYF
.	TRBV7-2	TRBJ2-1	TRBD2	TGTGCCAGCAGCTTAGCGCGGGAGGGCATGTATGAGCAGTTCTTC	CASSLAREGMYEQFF
.	TRBV6-5	TRBJ2-5	TRBD1	TGTGCCAGCAGTCCCGACAGGGGGCGGGAGACCCAGTACTTC	CASSPDRGRETQYF
.	TRBV4-1	TRBJ2-1	TRBD2	TGCGCCAGCAGCCAAGTCGAGGTCGCTAGCGGGAGAATCTTGAATGAGCAGTTCTTC	CASSQVEVASGRILNEQFF
few	TRBV29-1	TRBJ1-1	.	TGCAGCTCGGGGGAGGTTTACGATGGAGAGGAAGCTTTCTTT	CSSGEVYDGEEAFF
.	TRBV7-7	TRBJ2-1	.	TGTGCCAGCAGCAACCAGGGGGCGGGGGCGAACAATGAGCAGTTCTTC	CASSNQGAGANNEQFF
.	TRBV14	TRBJ2-2	.	TGTGCCAGCAGCCAAGATTGGACCGGGGAGCTGTTTTTT	CASSQDWTGELFF
.	TRBV6-1	TRBJ2-7	.	TGTGCCAGCACGCTAGACTACGAGCAGTACTTC	CASTLDYEQYF
.	TRBV7-7	TRBJ1-5	.	TGTGCCAGCAGCTTACGGACAGAGCCCCCCTCGAATCAGCCCCAGCATTTT	CASSLRTEPPSNQPQHF
.	TRBV5-5	TRBJ2-7	.	TGTGCCCCTTGGCTAAGGATGGACTACGAGCAGTACTTC	CAPWLRMDYEQYF
.	TRBV7-3	TRBJ2-2	.	TGTGCCAGCAGCCTCGGGACCCGGACCGGGGAGCTGTTTTTT	CASSLGTRTGELFF
.	TRBV9	TRBJ2-5	TRBD2	TGTGCCAGCAGCGTAGGGCGACTAGCGGTTCGGCCAAAAGAGACCCAGTACTTC	CASSVGRLAVRPKETQYF
once	TRBV5-1	TRBJ2-1	TRBD2	TGCGCCAGCAGCGCTCTCGCGGGAGGCTCCTACAATGAGCAGTTCTTC	CASSALAGGSYNEQFF
.	TRBV4-2	TRBJ2-5	.	TGTGCCAGCAGCCAAGATCCAGAAGAGACCCAGTACTTC	CASSQDPEETQYF
once	TRBV6-4	TRBJ2-1	.	TGTGCCAGCAGTGAATACGGGAGTCGGAACAATGAGCAGTTCTTC	CASSEYGSRNNEQFF
.	TRBV30	TRBJ1-4	TRBD1	TGTGCCTGGAGGAAGACAGGGGGAAATGAAAAACTGTTTTTT	CAWRKTGGNEKLFF
once	TRBV5-1	TRBJ2-3	.	TGCGCCAGCAGCTGGGCGGGACAGAGCACAGATACGCAGTATTTT	CASSWAGQSTDTQYF
.	TRBV6-4	TRBJ2-7	TRBD2	TGTGCCAGCAGCCCGGTTCGGGGGGTACGGGAGCAGTACTTC	CASSPVRGVREQYF
.	TRBV19	TRBJ1-5	.	TGTGCCAGTAGTTCGCGGGACGGAGTAACCTCCGGGGGTCAGCCCCAGCATTTT	CASSSRDGVTSGGQPQHF
.	TRBV7-9	TRBJ2-4	.	TGTGCCAGCAGCGTGACAGGGACTATCTCCAAAAACATTCAGTACTTC	CASSVTGTISKNIQYF
.	TRBV19	TRBJ2-2	TRBD1	TGTGCCAGTAGTATAAGACAGGGTTCGAATACCGGGGAGCTGTTTTTT	CASSIRQGSNTGELFF
.	TRBV4-3	TRBJ2-3	TRBD2	TGCGCCAGCAGCCAGTCCCGGCTAGCGGGCACAGATACGCAGTATTTT	CASSQSRLAGTDTQYF
.	TRBV2	TRBJ2-7	.	TGTGCCAGCAGTGAAGGACAGTTCTACGAGCAGTACTTC	CASSEGQFYEQYF
.	TRBV28	TRBJ2-1	.	TGTGCCAGCAGCCTAGGGCCGAGGAGACAGTTCTTC	CASSLGPRRQFF
.	TRBV6-6	TRBJ1-3	.	TGTGCCAGCAGTGTCCGGGGCGAGGCGGGAAACACCATATATTTT	CASSVRGEAGNTIYF
.	TRBV18	TRBJ1-5	TRBD1	TGTGCCAGCTCACAAAGACAGGGGGCCGGCAATCAGCCCCAGCATTTT	CASSQRQGAGNQPQHF
.	TRBV28	TRBJ2-4	TRBD1	TGTGCCAGCAGTTTTCCGGGACAGGGGGCGAACATTCAGTACTTC	CASSFPGQGANIQYF
.	TRBV28	TRBJ1-5	.	TGTGCCAGCAGTTTTAGGGGCAGCGTTAGCAATCAGCCCCAGCATTTT	CASSFRGSVSNQPQHF
once	TRBV28	TRBJ1-3	.	TGTGCCAGCAGTTTGATGGGATCGGAGGGTTCTGGAAACACCATATATTTT	CASSLMGSEGSGNTIYF
.	TRBV6-1	TRBJ1-2	TRBD1	TGTGCCAGCAGTGGACCGGGACAGGGGAGGTTGGGCGGCTACACCTTC	CASSGPGQGRLGGYTF
few	TRBV18	TRBJ1-1	TRBD1	TGTGCCAGCTCACCACCGGGGACAGGGACCACTGAAGCTTTCTTT	CASSPPGTGTTEAFF
.	TRBV7-9	TRBJ2-7	TRBD2	TGTGCCAGCAGCACCGGGACTAGCGGGATTGTACCCTACGAGCAGTACTTC	CASSTGTSGIVPYEQYF
.	TRBV6-6	TRBJ1-2	TRBD1	TGTGCCAGCAGTTACCGGGACAGGGGGTCCTATGGCTACACCTTC	CASSYRDRGSYGYTF
.	TRBV28	TRBJ1-2	TRBD1	TGTGCCAGCAGTAACGGACAGGGGGCCTATGGCTACACCTTC	CASSNGQGAYGYTF
.	TRBV7-3	TRBJ2-5	.	TGTGCCAGCAGCTTAGGATCCGGCCTACAAGAGACCCAGTACTTC	CASSLGSGLQETQYF
.	TRBV6-5	TRBJ2-7	.	TGTGCCAGCAGTTACTCAGCGGCAGGGGCGTACGAGCAGTACTTC	CASSYSAAGAYEQYF
.	TRBV5-1	TRBJ2-7	TRBD2	TGCGCCAGCAGCTTGGACCCCGGGGCTAGCGGGAGAAACGAGCAGTACTTC	CASSLDPGASGRNEQYF
.	TRBV5-4	TRBJ2-7	TRBD1	TGTGCCAGCAGGGAAACTGGACAGGGGCACGAGCAGTACTTC	CASRETGQGHEQYF
.	TRBV5-1	TRBJ1-1	TRBD1	TGCGCCAGCAGCCCCCAGGGGGCCACTGAAGCTTTCTTT	CASSPQGATEAFF
.	TRBV5-8	TRBJ1-5	.	TGTGCCAGCAGCCGGGGGACGGCTGATCAGCCCCAGCATTTT	CASSRGTADQPQHF
.	TRBV9	TRBJ2-5	.	TGTGCCAGCAGCTTTAGCGCGGCGGGTGAGACCCAGTACTTC	CASSFSAAGETQYF
.	TRBV5-1	TRBJ2-7	.	TGCGCCAGCAAAGAACAGGGAATTTCTTACGAGCAGTACTTC	CASKEQGISYEQYF
.	TRBV2	TRBJ2-7	TRBD1	TGTGCCAGCAGTACGGTCAGGGGGTTGTACGAGCAGTACTTC	CASSTVRGLYEQYF
.	TRBV7-3	TRBJ2-3	.	TGTGCCAGCAGCTTAAACCCCCCAGGGGTGGGAGATACGCAGTATTTT	CASSLNPPGVGDTQYF
.	TRBV7-3	TRBJ2-3	.	TGTGCCAGTTCTAGGGGGGGAGATACGCAGTATTTT	CASSRGGDTQYF
.	TRBV7-9	TRBJ1-4	TRBD1	TGTGCCAGCAGCCGGACAGGGACTAATGAAAAACTGTTTTTT	CASSRTGTNEKLFF
.	TRBV4-3	TRBJ2-3	TRBD2	TGCGCCAGCAGCCAAGATACGGGACTAGCGGTCACAGATACGCAGTATTTT	CASSQDTGLAVTDTQYF